This TCR beta chain was captured by sequencing in a study of cytomegalovirus exposure and HLA in healthy donors. On the study more broadly: Unique TCRs numbering some 93 million, obtained from HLA-typed donors, made up an early data release.

The PCR ran on 60 Vbeta and 13 Jbeta primers. Sequencing was performed with immunoSEQ multiplex PCR; in TCRdb, only in-frame clones are kept and a portion is missing. The sample lists over 30,000 clones; 70% to 85% were seen once. There were likely unrecorded immune exposures, though donors were nominally healthy when sampled. The germline gives CDR1 ENHRY, CDR2 SYGVKD. This CDR3 is built from 13 residues. The germline V and J ends were trimmed by 6 bases and 0 bases, with 8 bases remaining between them. Sequencing was done on a sample of PBMCs. This clonotype was obtained from a woman under 30 in good health and CMV-seronegative. The chain links TRBV10-3 to TRBJ1-1; possible D gene TRBD1, 5 bases. In DNA form, the CDR3 reads TGTGCCATCAGCACAGGTTTGAACACTGAAGCTTTCTTT. Translating gives CAISTGLNTEAFF.